This T cell receptor (beta chain) was found in a study of tumor-infiltrating lymphocytes in localized non-small cell lung cancer. Measured with immunoSEQ multiplex PCR; TCRdb has only the in-frame clones, and not every one. Here the sample spans some 10,000 clones, 60% being singletons. There are 15 residues in the CDR3. Germline values: CDR1 SGHKS, CDR2 YYEKEE (reference sequence). V lost 6 bases, J lost 4 bases, and 12 bases stayed unmatched. This clone was observed a few times. The clonotype was recovered from a human donor with non-small cell lung cancer. Sequences were obtained from uninvolved lung tissue not adjacent to the tumor. This chain connects TRBV5-5 to TRBJ1-1; TRBD1 aligns across 7 bases. CDR3 coding DNA: TGTGCCAGCATCTGGGGAGGGGGCACTAGCACTGAAGCTTTCTTT. It codes for CASIWGGGTSTEAFF.